This T cell receptor (beta chain) emerged from a study of cytomegalovirus exposure and HLA in healthy donors. Points from the study as a whole: It was reported that TCR beta sequences correctly inferred the HLA-A and HLA-B alleles for most subjects.

The CDR3 sequence is 16 residues long. About this clone: Its antigen is as yet unknown.

PCR involved 60 Vbeta and 13 Jbeta primers. The table came from immunoSEQ multiplex PCR; TCRdb's copy has only in-frame clones and leaves some out. The sample lists some 89,000 clones, 70% to 80% occurring once. This sequence was found in a man between 60 and 70 years old in good health and CMV-seronegative. The V and J genes are TRBV21-1 and TRBJ1-5. TRBV21-1 is assigned pseudogene status. The sequenced material came from PBMCs. In nucleotides, the CDR3 is TGTGCCAGCAGCAAATCGCGGGGAAAGGGCAATCAGCCCCAGCATTTT. Protein: CASSKSRGKGNQPQHF.